This TCR beta chain is drawn from a study of response to subunit inactivated influenza vaccine. MiXCR, applied by TCRdb to the RT-PCR reads, yields one record per CDR3 protein. The sample lists 610,000 or so distinct CDR3 sequences; about 15% were seen once. J lost 6 bases, V lost 3 bases, and 5 bases had no gene match. CDR3 length: 14 amino acids. Germline-derived CDR1 and CDR2 are SGDLS and YYNGEE. The sample in question was PBMCs from blood, obtained 11 to 12 days after vaccination. The clonotype originates from a man aged 50-60 years who received an inactivated influenza vaccine. J is TRBJ2-1 and V is TRBV9; 8 bases align to TRBD2. The DNA of the CDR3 is TGTGCCAGCAGCGCGGGAGGGCCTTCCAATGAGCAGTTCTTC. Translated: CASSAGGPSNEQFF.